These 13 T cell receptor beta chains were sequenced from one sample in a study of T cells in localized non-small cell lung cancer. Some clones are missing from TCRdb's copy, which holds only in-frame ones; the method was immunoSEQ multiplex PCR. In the table there are around 64,000 clones, roughly nine tenths of which are singletons. The sample in question was peripheral blood, obtained before any cancer treatment. These receptor sequences come from a man aged 35-69 years with stage I lung adenocarcinoma.

The chain carries TRBV5-4 and TRBJ1-6, with D hard to call. V lost 0 bases to trimming and J lost 6 bases, with 10 bases between them. The CDR3 loop spans 15 amino acids. Germline V gene sequence: CDR1 SGHNT, CDR2 YYREEE (reference sequence). As DNA, the CDR3 is TGTGCCAGCAGCTTGGTTGGGTCTGCTAATTCACCCCTCCACTTT. Residues: CASSLVGSANSPLHF.

The gene calls are TRBV28 and TRBJ2-1; D unresolved. V was shortened by 7 bases and J by 9 bases, with 10 bases between the two germline ends. This CDR3 is 11 amino acids long. The germline CDR1 and CDR2 sequences are MDHEN and SYDVKM. CDR3 nucleotide sequence: TGTGCCAGCATTTCCGACGGTGAGCAGTTCTTC. Its protein is CASISDGEQFF.

This chain connects TRBV27 to TRBJ2-1, with 7 bases matching TRBD2. J lost 8 bases, V lost 4 bases, and 5 bases had no gene match. Germline CDR1 and CDR2: MNHEY and SMNVEV (reference sequence). The CDR3 spans 13 residues. The CDR3 coding sequence is TGTGCCAGCAGTTCAAGACTAGCCCATGAGCAGTTCTTC. Amino acids: CASSSRLAHEQFF.

This clone came up once. The chain links TRBV11-2 to TRBJ2-3, with no clear D. V was clipped by 5 bases and J by 4 bases, with 7 bases between them. CDR1 is SGHAT and CDR2 is FQNNGV in the germline V gene. This CDR3 spans 12 amino acids. The CDR3 region is CASSPGPDTQYF. In nucleotides, the CDR3 is TGTGCCAGCAGCCCTGGGCCAGATACGCAGTATTTT.

About this clone itself: The sample contains more than one DNA sequence encoding this CDR3. The V and J genes are TRBV5-1 and TRBJ2-7; D not resolved. The germline V gene has CDR1 SGHRS and CDR2 YFSETQ. The CDR3 extends over 11 amino acids. Here the CDR3 reads CASSSSYEQYF. The CDR3 bases are TGCGCTTCGTCGAGTTCCTACGAGCAGTACTTC.

The J gene is TRBJ2-3, the V gene TRBV5-1; D is uncertain. V gave up 0 bases and J gave up 0 bases, with 5 bases separating them. CDR1 and CDR2 from the germline V gene are SGHRS and YFSETQ. This CDR3 region has 14 residues. In DNA, the CDR3 is TGCGCCAGCAGCTTGGCGGGTAGCACAGATACGCAGTATTTT. Its protein product is CASSLAGSTDTQYF.

CDR3 sequence (DNA): TGCGCCAGCAGCTTAATAGCGGGAGTCCACAATGAGCAGTTCTTC. Its protein product is CASSLIAGVHNEQFF. This chain links TRBV5-1 with TRBJ2-1, with TRBD2 identical over 9 bases. The CDR3 has 15 amino acids. V was pared by 2 bases and J by 5 bases, with 5 bases of the junction left unmatched. The germline gives CDR1 SGHRS, CDR2 YFSETQ.

A remark on this clone: Other DNA sequences in this sample translate to the same CDR3. The gene calls are TRBV28 and TRBJ2-1, with D uncertain. CDR1 and CDR2 from the germline V gene are MDHEN and SYDVKM. The CDR3 runs 11 residues. Trimming took 5 bases from V and 7 from J, leaving 6 bases between them. CDR3 residues: CASSPLNEQFF. The CDR3 DNA reads as TGTGCCAGCAGTCCGCTTAATGAGCAGTTCTTC.

The J gene is TRBJ2-1, the V gene TRBV4-3; 13 bases are shared with TRBD2. Per germline, CDR1 LGHNA and CDR2 YSLEER. The CDR3 sequence is 19 residues long. After removal of 0 bases from V and 7 bases from J, the junction contained 12 bases not matched to a gene. CDR3 amino acids: CASSQEGPGTSGKRNEQFF. The CDR3 region has the DNA TGCGCCAGCAGCCAAGAAGGACCGGGGACTAGCGGGAAAAGGAATGAGCAGTTCTTC.

V and J are TRBV30 and TRBJ2-7; 8 bases align to TRBD1. J was trimmed by 4 bases and V by 3 bases; bases with no gene match: 14. Germline V gives CDR1 GTSNPN, CDR2 SVGIG (reference sequence). The CDR3 has 16 amino acids. The CDR3 region has the DNA TGTGCCTGGAGGGAAAAACGTGACAGGGGCCGATACGAGCAGTACTTC. The encoded protein is CAWREKRDRGRYEQYF.

This rearrangement joins TRBV5-4 to TRBJ2-7, with 8 bases lining up with TRBD1. J lost 8 bases, V lost 0 bases, and 4 bases had no gene match. Germline CDR1 and CDR2: SGHNT and YYREEE (reference sequence). CDR3 length: 13 amino acids. The CDR3 region is CASSLDRGSQQYF. Written as DNA, the CDR3 is TGTGCCAGCAGCTTGGACAGGGGGTCTCAGCAGTACTTC.

CDR3 bases: TGTGCCAGCAGTGACCCGGCAGGGCATTACGAGCAGTACTTC. It encodes CASSDPAGHYEQYF. The V call is TRBV2, the J call TRBJ2-7; the D gene is possibly TRBD1 (5 bases). CDR1 is SNHLY and CDR2 is FYNNEI in the germline V gene. This CDR3 has 14 amino acids. V lost 3 bases and J lost 4, with 13 bases in between.

The rearrangement joins TRBV2 to TRBJ1-2, with a tentative D call TRBD1 (5 bases). Germline CDR1 SNHLY, CDR2 FYNNEI. The CDR3 has 14 residues. The germline V and J ends were trimmed by 6 bases and 4 bases, with 15 bases remaining between them. CDR3 residues: CASRDNLGGYGYTF. CDR3 nucleotide sequence: TGTGCCAGCAGGGACAACCTGGGGGGCTATGGCTACACCTTC.